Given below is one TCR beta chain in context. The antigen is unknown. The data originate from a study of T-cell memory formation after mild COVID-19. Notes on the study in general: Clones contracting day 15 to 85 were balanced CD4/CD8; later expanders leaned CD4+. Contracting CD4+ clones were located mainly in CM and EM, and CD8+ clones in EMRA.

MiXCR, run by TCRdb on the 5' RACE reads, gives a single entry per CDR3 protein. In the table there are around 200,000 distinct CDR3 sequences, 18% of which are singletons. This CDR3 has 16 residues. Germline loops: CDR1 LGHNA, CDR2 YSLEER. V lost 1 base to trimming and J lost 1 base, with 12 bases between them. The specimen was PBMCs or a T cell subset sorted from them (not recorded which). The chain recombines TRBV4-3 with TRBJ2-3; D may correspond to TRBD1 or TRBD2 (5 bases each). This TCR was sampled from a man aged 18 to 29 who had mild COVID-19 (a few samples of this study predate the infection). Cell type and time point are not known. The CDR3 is CASSQAFRGGTDTQYF. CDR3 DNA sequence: TGCGCCAGCAGCCAAGCTTTCCGGGGCGGCACAGATACGCAGTATTTT.